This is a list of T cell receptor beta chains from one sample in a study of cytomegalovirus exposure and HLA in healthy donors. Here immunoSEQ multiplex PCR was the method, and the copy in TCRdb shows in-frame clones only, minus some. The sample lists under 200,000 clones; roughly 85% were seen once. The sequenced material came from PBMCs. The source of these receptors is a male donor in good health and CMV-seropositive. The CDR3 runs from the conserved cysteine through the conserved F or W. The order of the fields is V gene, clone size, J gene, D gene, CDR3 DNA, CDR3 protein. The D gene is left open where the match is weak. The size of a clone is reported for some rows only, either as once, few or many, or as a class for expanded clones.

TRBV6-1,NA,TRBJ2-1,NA,TGTGCCAGCAGTGCCTACCATTACAATGAGCAGTTCTTC,CASSAYHYNEQFF
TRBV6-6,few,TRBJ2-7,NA,TGTGCCTGCGGAGGGGGCGGGAGGCTCTTTAACTACGAGCAGTACTTC,CACGGGGRLFNYEQYF
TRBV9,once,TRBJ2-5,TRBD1,TGTGCCAGCAGCGCGACCGGGACAGGGGCGTACCAAGAGACCCAGTACTTC,CASSATGTGAYQETQYF
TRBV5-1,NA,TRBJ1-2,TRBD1,TGCGCCAGCAGCCCTGGGACAGAAGGTACCTATGGCTACACCTTC,CASSPGTEGTYGYTF
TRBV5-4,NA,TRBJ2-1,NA,TGTGCCAGCAGCTTGGGGGACACCTACAATGAGCAGTTCTTC,CASSLGDTYNEQFF
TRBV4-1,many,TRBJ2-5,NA,TGTGCCAGCAGCCTGGGTTGGGCAGGGGAAGAGACCCAGTACTTC,CASSLGWAGEETQYF
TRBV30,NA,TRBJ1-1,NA,TGTGCCTGGAGTGTCTTCAGGGGACACACTGAAGCTTTCTTT,CAWSVFRGHTEAFF
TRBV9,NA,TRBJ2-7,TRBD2,TGTGCCAGCAGCGTAGATTCTAGCGGATTCTACGAGCAGTACTTC,CASSVDSSGFYEQYF
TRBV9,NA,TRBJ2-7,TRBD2,TGTGCCAGCAGCGTTCTCGCGGGAGCCCCCCCCTACGAGCAGTACTTC,CASSVLAGAPPYEQYF
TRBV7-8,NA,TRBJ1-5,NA,TGTGCCAGCAGCTTAACCACCGTCACAGGGCTCAATCAGCCCCAGCATTTT,CASSLTTVTGLNQPQHF
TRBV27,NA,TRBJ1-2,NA,TGTGCCAGCAGTTCGGGACAAGGAAACTATGGCTACACCTTC,CASSSGQGNYGYTF
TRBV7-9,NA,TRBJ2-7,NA,TGTGCCAGCAGCCAAAGCGACCCATACGAGCAGTACTTC,CASSQSDPYEQYF
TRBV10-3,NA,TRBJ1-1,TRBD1,TGTGCCATCAGTGAGCCCGACAGGGGAGGCACTGAAGCTTTCTTT,CAISEPDRGGTEAFF
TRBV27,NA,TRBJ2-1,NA,TGTGCCAGCATCACCGGGGGCAATGAGCAGTTCTTC,CASITGGNEQFF
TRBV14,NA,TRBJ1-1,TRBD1,TGTGCCAGCAGCCAAGAGCACAGGGGAACTTTCTTT,CASSQEHRGTFF
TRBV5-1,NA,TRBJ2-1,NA,TGCGCCAGCAGCTTGCCGGAGGGGAATGAGCAGTTCTTC,CASSLPEGNEQFF
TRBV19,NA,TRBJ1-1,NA,TGTGCCAGTAGTAGAAGTCTTCGGGGGAACACTGAAGCTTTCTTT,CASSRSLRGNTEAFF
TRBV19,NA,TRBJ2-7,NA,TGTGCTGTTGTCGGGGACAACTCCTACGAGCAGTACTTC,CAVVGDNSYEQYF
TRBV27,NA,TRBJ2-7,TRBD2,TGTGCCAGCAGTTCGTCGGGACTAGCCTCCTACGAGCAGTACTTC,CASSSSGLASYEQYF
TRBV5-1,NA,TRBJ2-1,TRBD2,TGCGCCAGCAGCTTGGTCGAGCGGGGGGCCCATGAGCAGTTCTTC,CASSLVERGAHEQFF
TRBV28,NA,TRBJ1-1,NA,TGTGCCAGCAGCAGTGGACAGACGATTGAAGCTTTCTTT,CASSSGQTIEAFF
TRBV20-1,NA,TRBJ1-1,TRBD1,TGCAGTGGACAGGGCACTGAAGCTTTCTTT,CSGQGTEAFF
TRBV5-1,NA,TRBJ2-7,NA,TGCGCCAGCAGCTCGACGGCGGCCTACGAGCAGTACTTC,CASSSTAAYEQYF
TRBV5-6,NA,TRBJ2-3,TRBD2,TGTGCCAGCAGCTTGGGACTAGCGGGAACAGATACGCAGTATTTT,CASSLGLAGTDTQYF
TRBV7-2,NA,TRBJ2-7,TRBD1,TGTGCCAGCAGCAACTACAGGGGACCCTCCTACGAGCAGTACTTC,CASSNYRGPSYEQYF
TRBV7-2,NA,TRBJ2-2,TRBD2,TGTGCCAGCGCGGGGGACACCGGGGAGCTGTTTTTT,CASAGDTGELFF
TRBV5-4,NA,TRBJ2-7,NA,TGTGCCAGCAGCCCCGGTCTGGAGCATCTCTCCTACGAGCAGTACTTC,CASSPGLEHLSYEQYF
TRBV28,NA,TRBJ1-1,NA,TGTGCCAGCAGTAGGGGCATTGAAGCTTTCTTT,CASSRGIEAFF
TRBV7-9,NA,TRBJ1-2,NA,TGTGCCAGCAGCTTTACAAGGGGCGATGGCTACACCTTC,CASSFTRGDGYTF
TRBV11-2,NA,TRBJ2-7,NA,TGTGCCAGCAGCAACCTGGCGCCGGGCGAGCAGTACTTC,CASSNLAPGEQYF
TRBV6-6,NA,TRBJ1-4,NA,TGTGCCAGCAGCTCCAGCCTTGCGGGTAATGAAAAACTGTTTTTT,CASSSSLAGNEKLFF
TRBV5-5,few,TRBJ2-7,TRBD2,TGTGCCAGCAGCTTGGTTAGCGGGGGGGCCTACGAGCAGTACTTC,CASSLVSGGAYEQYF
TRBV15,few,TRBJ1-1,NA,TGTGCCACCAGCAGAGATTCGGGTAGTCATGCAACTGAAGCTTTCTTT,CATSRDSGSHATEAFF
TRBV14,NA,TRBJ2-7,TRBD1,TGTGCCAGCAGCCAGAACCCGGGACAGAGCTACGAGCAGTACTTC,CASSQNPGQSYEQYF
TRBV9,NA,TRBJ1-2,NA,TGTGCCAGCAGCGTAGCTGGGGAGTCAGGTGGCTACACCTTC,CASSVAGESGGYTF
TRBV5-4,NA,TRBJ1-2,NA,TGTGCCAGCAGCCCTCGGACAGTTAGGGGCTACACCTTC,CASSPRTVRGYTF